This T cell receptor beta chain was profiled in a study of blood T cell repertoires in COVID-19. J gave up 2 bases and V 7 bases, and 10 bases lay outside the gene matches. Germline values: CDR1 SGHTA, CDR2 FQGNSA. CDR3 length: 16 residues. Repertoires were generated with immunoSEQ multiplex PCR, while TCRdb's copy carries only in-frame clones and drops some. The data show some 260,000 clones, around 79% seen once. Material for sequencing was peripheral blood. The clonotype was recovered from a woman older than 75 with acute or convalescent COVID-19. The chain couples TRBV7-2 to TRBJ2-7, with 11 bases matching TRBD2. CDR3 sequence (DNA): TGTGCCAGCACCCGCACTAGCGGGGGAACTACCTACGAGCAGTACTTC. Amino acids: CASTRTSGGTTYEQYF.